Sequencing of this TCR beta chain was carried out in a study of blood T cells in healthy people across ages. This clonotype was picked up many times. Primed by a sample-barcoded 5' primer and a J-beta primer mix, a second PCR proceeded for about 6 to 12 cycles. A single record per CDR3 protein comes from TCRdb applying MiXCR to the 5' RACE reads. Seen here are roughly 700,000 distinct CDR3 sequences, approximately 30% observed once, and the top ten hold 15% to 17%. V lost 1 base to trimming and J lost 3 bases, with 7 bases between them. The CDR3 has 14 residues. Germline assignment: CDR1 SGHTA and CDR2 FQGNSA.

The chain uses TRBV7-2 and TRBJ1-3; D is uncertain. What was sequenced was blood. This TCR derives from a woman aged 80 or over in good health. The CDR3, as DNA: TGTGCCAGCAGCTTAGGCTACAGTGGAAACACCATATATTTT. This translates into CASSLGYSGNTIYF.